This TCR beta chain is drawn from a study of tumor-infiltrating lymphocytes in localized non-small cell lung cancer. Study background: Several tumor histologies, both smoking statuses, and some post-neoadjuvant chemotherapy samples were included. Resected tumor was paired with non-adjacent uninvolved lung from the same patient.

The length of the CDR3 is 14 residues. Germline assignment: CDR1 MNHEY and CDR2 SMNVEV (reference sequence). Trimming at V came to 5 bases and at J to 7 bases, leaving 5 bases not matched to a gene. Profiled with immunoSEQ multiplex PCR; TCRdb holds only in-frame clones, not every one. Altogether about 29,000 clones are present, approximately 83% being singletons, with the ten largest covering over 2%. The sample was lung tumor tissue. The TCR originated in a human donor with non-small cell lung cancer. The rearrangement links TRBV27 to TRBJ1-6, with TRBD1 matching over 7 bases. CDR3 in amino acids: CASSQQGSNSPLHF. CDR3 nucleotide sequence: TGTGCCAGCAGTCAACAGGGGAGCAATTCACCCCTCCACTTT.